The present T cell receptor (beta chain) was sequenced within a study of identical twins. For this clonotype: The antigen remains undetermined.

CDR1 is MDHEN and CDR2 is SYDVKM in the germline V gene. V trimming: 5 bases; J trimming: 0 bases; junction bases outside the gene matches: 10. The CDR3 loop spans 18 amino acids. MiXCR, run by TCRdb on the 5' RACE reads, gives a single entry per CDR3 protein. The sample holds more than 250,000 distinct CDR3 sequences, about 8.9% seen once. Study-wide results and limits: Cord blood beta clonotypes present at high abundance carried fewer insertions; no such pattern appeared in memory repertoires.

These data also featured in a second study, about yellow fever vaccine responses in identical twins. That study adds: Twins' vaccine T cell response reportedly gave the appearance of partial convergence and partial personalization.

This receptor was identified in a young woman in good health. V and J are TRBV28 and TRBJ1-6; 7 positions match TRBD1. Sequencing was carried out using memory (CD45RO+) T cells sorted from blood. The CDR3: CASSTLWDSSSYNSPLHF. CDR3 in DNA: TGTGCCAGCAGTACACTTTGGGACAGTAGCTCCTATAATTCACCCCTCCACTTT. The full variable domain, with the rest looked up from reference TRBV28 and TRBJ1-6, is DVKVTQSSRYLVKRTGEKVFLECVQDMDHENMFWYRQDPGLGLRLIYFSYDVKMKEKGDIPEGYSVSREKKERFSLILESASTNQTSMYLCASSTLWDSSSYNSPLHFGNGTRLTVT.